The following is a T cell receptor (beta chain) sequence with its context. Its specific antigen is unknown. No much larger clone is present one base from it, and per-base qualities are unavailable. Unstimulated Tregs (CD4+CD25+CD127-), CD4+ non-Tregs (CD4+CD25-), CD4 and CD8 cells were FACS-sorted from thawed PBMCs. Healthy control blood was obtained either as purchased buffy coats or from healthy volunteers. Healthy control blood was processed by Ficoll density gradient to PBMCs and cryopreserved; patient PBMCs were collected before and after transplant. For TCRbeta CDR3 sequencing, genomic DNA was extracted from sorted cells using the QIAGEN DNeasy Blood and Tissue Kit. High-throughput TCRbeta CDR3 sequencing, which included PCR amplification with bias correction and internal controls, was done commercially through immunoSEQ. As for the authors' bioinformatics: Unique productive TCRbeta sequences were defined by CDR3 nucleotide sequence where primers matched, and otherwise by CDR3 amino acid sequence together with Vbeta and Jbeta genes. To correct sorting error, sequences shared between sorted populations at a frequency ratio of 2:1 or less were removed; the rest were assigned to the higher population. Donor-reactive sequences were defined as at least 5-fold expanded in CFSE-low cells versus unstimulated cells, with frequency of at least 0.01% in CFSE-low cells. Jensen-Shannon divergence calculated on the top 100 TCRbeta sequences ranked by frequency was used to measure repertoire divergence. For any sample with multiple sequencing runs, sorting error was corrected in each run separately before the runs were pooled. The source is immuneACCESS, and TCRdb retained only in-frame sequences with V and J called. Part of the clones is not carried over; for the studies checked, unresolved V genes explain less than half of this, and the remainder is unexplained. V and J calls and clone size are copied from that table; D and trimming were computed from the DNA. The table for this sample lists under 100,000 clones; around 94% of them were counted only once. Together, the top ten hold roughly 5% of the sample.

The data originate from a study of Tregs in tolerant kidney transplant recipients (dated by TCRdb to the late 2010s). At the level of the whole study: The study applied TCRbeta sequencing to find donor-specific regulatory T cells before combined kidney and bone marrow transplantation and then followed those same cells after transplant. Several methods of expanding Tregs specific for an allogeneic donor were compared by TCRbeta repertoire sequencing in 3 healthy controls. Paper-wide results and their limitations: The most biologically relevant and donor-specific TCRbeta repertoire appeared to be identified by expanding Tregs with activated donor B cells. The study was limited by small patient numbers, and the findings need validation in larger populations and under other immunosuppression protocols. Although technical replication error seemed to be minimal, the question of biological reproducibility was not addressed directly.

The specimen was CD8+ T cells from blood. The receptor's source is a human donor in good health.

The CDR3 here reads CASSFVSGGNDEQFF. Here is the DNA: TGTGCCAGCAGTTTCGTTAGCGGGGGGAACGATGAGCAGTTCTTC. Recombination linked TRBV6-6 to TRBJ2-1; TRBD2 agrees with 10 junctional bases. Trimming takes 4 bases off V and 8 bases off J; junction bases not matched to a gene: 8. Via the germline V gene (reference sequence), CDR1 is MNHNY and CDR2 SVGAGI. The CDR3 starts with the cysteine, ends with the phenylalanine, and has 15 residues. The DNA shown is the 45-base CDR3, in frame from base 1.